This TCR beta chain was profiled in a study of blood T cell repertoires in COVID-19. Whole-study context: Material from acute and convalescent COVID-19 was sourced from the United States, Italy and Spain.

CDR3 length: 16 residues. Trimming cost V 0 bases and J 6 bases, with 12 bases left between them. The V gene's germline CDR1 is LGHNA and CDR2 YSLEER. This clone has a single count. Authors' analysis steps: The authors estimated nucleated cell counts from reference gene primer amplification. Sequenced by immunoSEQ multiplex PCR; TCRdb stores in-frame clones only, minus some. V and J calls and clone size follow that table, whereas D and trimming were derived from the DNA. Among under 250,000 clones listed, about 90% were seen once. This chain uses TRBV4-3 with TRBJ1-6; D gene uncertain. What was sequenced was peripheral blood. The TCR was taken from a man older than 75 with acute or convalescent COVID-19. In DNA, the CDR3 is TGCGCCAGCAGCCAAGATCAAAAGCTAAGTAATTCACCCCTCCACTTT. The encoded protein is CASSQDQKLSNSPLHF.